This TCR beta chain was identified during a study of shared T cell receptors in the human thymus. Sequenced by immunoSEQ multiplex PCR; TCRdb stores in-frame clones only, minus some. The table records about 540,000 clones, around 82% of them present only once. Another study also made use of these data, one on human thymus T cells. According to that study: Related work found strong thymic repertoire overlap between unrelated individuals.

The sequencing input was thymocytes. This clonotype was sampled from a boy younger than two with a congenital heart defect.

The DNA for the CDR3 is TGCGCCAGCAGCTTGGGAGGACTTGTGAACACTGAAGCTTTCTTT. Translation gives CASSLGGLVNTEAFF. The chain employs TRBV5-1 and TRBJ1-1; D gene unclear. This CDR3 has 15 residues. Trimming shortened V by 0 bases and J by 0 bases, and 9 bases separated the two germline ends. Germline-derived CDR1 and CDR2 are SGHRS and YFSETQ.